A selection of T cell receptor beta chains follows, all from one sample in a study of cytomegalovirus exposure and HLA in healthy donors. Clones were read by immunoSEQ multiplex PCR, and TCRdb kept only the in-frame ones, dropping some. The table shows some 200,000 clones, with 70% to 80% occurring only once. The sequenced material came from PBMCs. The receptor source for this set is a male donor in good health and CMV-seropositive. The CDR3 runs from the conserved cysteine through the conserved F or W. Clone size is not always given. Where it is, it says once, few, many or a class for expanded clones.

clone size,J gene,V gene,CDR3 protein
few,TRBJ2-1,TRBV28,CASSRIQAGDNEQFF
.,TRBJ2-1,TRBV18,CASSPTGGGSSYNEQFF
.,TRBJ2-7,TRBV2,CASIREVAYEQYF
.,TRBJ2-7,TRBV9,CASSEGQEYYEQYF
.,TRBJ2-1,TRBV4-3,CASSQPTSGGPNEQFF
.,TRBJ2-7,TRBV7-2,CASSLNRGEQYF
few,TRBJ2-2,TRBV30,CAWAPGVEFGSAGELFF
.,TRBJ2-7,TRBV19,CASSYYQGEQYF
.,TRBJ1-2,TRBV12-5,CASGLTGGYGYTF
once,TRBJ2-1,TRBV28,CASRRTGGEFF
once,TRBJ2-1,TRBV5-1,CASTSSGGNSYNEQFF
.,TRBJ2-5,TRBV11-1,CASSLLTSSGTSRRGQYF
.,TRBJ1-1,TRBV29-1,CSVDRGTEAFF
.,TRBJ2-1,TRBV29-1,CSALGGSGDYNEQFF
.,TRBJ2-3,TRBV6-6,CASISNRLAGVDTQYF
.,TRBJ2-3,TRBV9,CASSALTRYDTQYF
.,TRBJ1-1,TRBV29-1,CSVGLSGNTEAFF
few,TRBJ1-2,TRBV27,CASSSPGTGSYGYTF
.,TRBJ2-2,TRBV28,CASSFTGTNTGELFF
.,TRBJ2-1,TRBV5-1,CASSLIAGEQFF
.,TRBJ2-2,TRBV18,CASSPDRRELFF
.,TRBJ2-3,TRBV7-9,CASSPLTSGSSDTQYF
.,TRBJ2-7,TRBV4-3,CASSQDRGLSSYEQYF
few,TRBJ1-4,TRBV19,CASSGGDLLFF
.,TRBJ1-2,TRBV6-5,CASSWDRSNYGYTF
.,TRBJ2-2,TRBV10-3,CAISASGGENTGELFF
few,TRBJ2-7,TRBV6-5,CASSSQDRLTYEQYF
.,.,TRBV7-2,CASSFDRSSSYEQYF
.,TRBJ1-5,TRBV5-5,CASGTGAYNQPQHF
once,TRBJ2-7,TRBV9,CASSVQDLSYEQYF
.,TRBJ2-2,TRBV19,CASSNTGNTGELFF
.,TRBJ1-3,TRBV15,CATSRDLTGGADTIYF
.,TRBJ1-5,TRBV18,CASSPSGAASNQPQHF
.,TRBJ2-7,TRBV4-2,CASSQGLVGSYEQYF
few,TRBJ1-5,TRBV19,CASSLYVPGQGRLDQPQHF
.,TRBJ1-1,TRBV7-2,CASSSLRATNTEAFF
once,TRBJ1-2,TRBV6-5,CASSYLQGAAGYTF
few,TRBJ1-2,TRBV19,CATSLAGVAAYGYTF
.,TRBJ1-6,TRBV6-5,CASSYGTGRGSPLHF
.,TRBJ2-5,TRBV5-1,CASSLEEGRAGAPQETQYF